Shown below are 14 T cell receptor beta chains from a single sample sequenced in a study of cytomegalovirus exposure and HLA in healthy donors. Use of 60 Vbeta and 13 Jbeta primers characterized the PCR. The method was immunoSEQ multiplex PCR; TCRdb's version includes in-frame clones alone and lacks a portion of them. The sample has some 140,000 clones; 75% to 85% are singletons. Source material: PBMCs. These receptors all stem from a man younger than 45 in good health and CMV-seropositive.

The rearrangement uses TRBV27 and TRBJ1-5; 10 positions agree with TRBD1. Germline V gives CDR1 MNHEY, CDR2 SMNVEV (reference sequence). CDR3 length: 18 residues. J gave up 2 bases and V 5 bases, and 12 bases lay outside the gene matches. For the CDR3, the DNA is TGTGCCAGCAGTCGATTCGGGACAGGGGATGGAGGCAATCAGCCCCAGCATTTT. Protein: CASSRFGTGDGGNQPQHF.

The chain links TRBV19 to TRBJ1-4; tentatively, D is TRBD1 (6 bases). Germline V gives CDR1 LNHDA, CDR2 SQIVND (reference sequence). The CDR3 extends over 15 amino acids. Trimming shortened V by 5 bases and J by 0 bases, and 10 bases separated the two germline ends. Here the CDR3 DNA reads TGTGCCAGTAGTGCAGGGGATGCAACTAATGAAAAACTGTTTTTT. This encodes CASSAGDATNEKLFF.

The rearrangement uses TRBV19 and TRBJ1-1; tentatively, D is TRBD1 (5 bases). V dropped 3 bases and J dropped 10 bases, with 12 bases sitting between them. CDR1 and CDR2 from the germline V gene are LNHDA and SQIVND (reference sequence). The CDR3 contains 12 residues. The CDR3, as DNA: TGTGCCAGTAGTATCGGAGACAGTGGAGCTTTCTTT. This translates into CASSIGDSGAFF.

The rearrangement uses TRBV27 and TRBJ2-7; 8 positions match TRBD2. Trimming at V came to 3 bases and at J to 0 bases, leaving 7 bases not matched to a gene. The CDR3 runs 16 residues. Germline lookup yields CDR1 MNHEY and CDR2 SMNVEV (reference sequence). CDR3 nucleotides: TGTGCCAGCAGTTTGTCGGCGGGGGGACACTCCTACGAGCAGTACTTC. It specifies CASSLSAGGHSYEQYF.

This chain connects TRBV7-2 to TRBJ2-5; D may be TRBD1 (6 bases). Germline CDR1 reads SGHTA; CDR2 reads FQGNSA. Trimming took 1 base from V and 2 from J, leaving 8 bases between them. This CDR3 spans 14 amino acids. This chain's CDR3 is CASSLVQGQETQYF. CDR3 sequence (DNA): TGTGCCAGCAGCTTAGTACAGGGACAAGAGACCCAGTACTTC.

The chain joins TRBV9 to TRBJ1-3; no definite D call. V was trimmed by 3 bases and J by 4 bases, leaving 11 bases between them. This CDR3 comprises 14 residues. CDR1 is SGDLS, CDR2 YYNGEE, per germline. CDR3 bases: TGTGCCAGCAGCGGCAGTTTTTCCGGAAACACCATATATTTT. Translated: CASSGSFSGNTIYF.

The chain is built from TRBV6-1 and TRBJ1-2; 7 bases agree with TRBD1. V shed 5 bases and J 3 bases; nucleotides not matched to a gene: 6. From germline, CDR1 is MNHNS and CDR2 SASEGT. The CDR3 runs 14 residues. In nucleotides, the CDR3 is TGTGCCAGCAGTTTGGGACAGCTTGACTATGGCTACACCTTC. This translates into CASSLGQLDYGYTF.

This clone was detected a few times. The CDR3 protein is CASSQDISGSGNEQFF. In DNA form, the CDR3 reads TGTGCCAGCAGCCAAGATATAAGCGGGAGTGGGAATGAGCAGTTCTTC. The chain employs TRBV4-2 and TRBJ2-1, with 8 bases matching TRBD2. CDR1 is LGHNA and CDR2 is YNFKEQ in the germline V gene. The CDR3 contains 16 residues. The trim removed 0 bases at V and 7 bases at J, leaving 8 bases unmatched.

The table lists this clone with a count of one. The chain has TRBV13 and TRBJ1-1, with TRBD1 identical over 7 bases. Germline CDR1 PRHDT, CDR2 FYEKMQ (reference sequence). The V gene end was trimmed by 2 bases and the J gene end by 1 base; junction bases not matched to a gene: 7. The CDR3 runs 16 residues. CDR3 amino acids: CASSLRTGVRNTEAFF. CDR3 DNA sequence: TGTGCCAGCAGCTTAAGAACAGGGGTAAGGAACACTGAAGCTTTCTTT.

V and J are TRBV4-1 and TRBJ1-5, with a possible D match to TRBD1 (5 bases). Trimming took off 3 bases at V and 0 bases at J, with 12 bases between the two ends. Germline values: CDR1 MGHRA, CDR2 YSYEKL. CDR3 length: 16 amino acids. The CDR3 loop reads CASSHSDRNSNQPQHF. For the CDR3, the DNA is TGCGCCAGCAGCCACTCCGACAGAAATAGCAATCAGCCCCAGCATTTT.

CDR3 loop: CASSLPTDGNTIYF. In DNA form, the CDR3 reads TGTGCCAGCAGCTTACCGACAGATGGAAACACCATATATTTT. The chain uses TRBV7-6 and TRBJ1-3, with D tentatively TRBD1 (5 bases). The CDR3 sequence is 14 residues long. CDR1 SGHVS and CDR2 FNYEAQ come from the germline V gene. Trimming removed 2 bases at V and 3 bases at J, with 8 bases between.

The table lists this clone with a few counts. V gene TRBV5-1 combines with J gene TRBJ1-1; 8 positions match TRBD1. Per the germline V gene, CDR1 is SGHRS and CDR2 is YFSETQ. V shed 4 bases, J shed 0 bases, and the junction held 5 bases outside the gene matches. The CDR3 consists of 15 residues. CDR3 region: CASSVTGALNTEAFF. The CDR3 DNA reads as TGCGCCAGCAGCGTGACAGGGGCTCTGAACACTGAAGCTTTCTTT.

The chain combines TRBV14 with TRBJ2-4; tentative D call: TRBD2 (6 bases). This CDR3 region has 17 residues. Germline values: CDR1 SGHDN, CDR2 FVKESK. V was clipped by 4 bases and J by 0 bases, with 16 bases between them. The CDR3 DNA is TGTGCCAGCAGCCTCTCGGGACTTTTGGTAGCCAAAAACATTCAGTACTTC. It yields the protein CASSLSGLLVAKNIQYF.

This clone was seen a few times. The rearrangement joins TRBV6-6 to TRBJ1-4; the match to TRBD1 covers 7 bases. V trimming: 6 bases; J trimming: 7 bases; junction bases outside the gene matches: 2. CDR1 MNHNY and CDR2 SVGAGI come from the germline V gene (reference sequence). The CDR3 is 12 residues long. The CDR3 coding sequence is TGTGCCAGCAGCGGGACAGCTGAAAAACTGTTTTTT. It translates to CASSGTAEKLFF.